These T cell receptor beta chains were read from a single sample in a study of naive and memory T cell subsets. MiXCR, applied by TCRdb to the UMI-ligation and nested PCR reads, yields one record per CDR3 protein. This table holds more than 120,000 distinct CDR3 sequences, approximately 20% found once. Source material: naive CD8+ T cells from blood. These receptors all stem from a human donor in good health. CDR3s include the opening cysteine and the closing phenylalanine or tryptophan. The D gene is left open where the match is weak. The size entry is marked missing in some rows and otherwise reads once, few, many or a size class.

TRBJ1-2	TRBV11-2	TRBD1	.	TGTGCCAGCAGAACAGCCGGGACAGATGGCTACACCTTC	CASRTAGTDGYTF
TRBJ2-7	TRBV4-1	.	few	TGCGCCAGCAGCCAAGGTTCCGAGCAGTACTTC	CASSQGSEQYF
TRBJ2-7	TRBV4-1	.	.	TGCGCCAGCAGGGGCGGTCTAACCCCCTCCTACGAGCAGTACTTC	CASRGGLTPSYEQYF
TRBJ2-1	TRBV2	.	.	TGTGCCAGCAGTGAAGTCTTGGGACTTTGGAATGAGCAGTTCTTC	CASSEVLGLWNEQFF
TRBJ2-2	TRBV6-5	TRBD1	few	TGTGCCAGCAGTAGGACAGGGTTCACCGGGGAGCTGTTTTTT	CASSRTGFTGELFF
TRBJ1-5	TRBV4-3	.	.	TGCGCCAGCAGCCAAGAAGAGGTCTTCTTACCCGATCAGCCCCAGCATTTT	CASSQEEVFLPDQPQHF
TRBJ2-3	TRBV7-9	.	.	TGTGCCAGCAGCTCTCGCCCCTCACTGGGCACAGATACGCAGTATTTT	CASSSRPSLGTDTQYF
TRBJ2-1	TRBV24-1	.	few	TGTGCCACCAGTGATTTTACCGGGATTAGCTCCTACAATGAGCAGTTCTTC	CATSDFTGISSYNEQFF
TRBJ1-5	TRBV29-1	TRBD1	few	TGCAGCGTGTCCAGGGACAGGGGTCGGAGCAATCAGCCCCAGCATTTT	CSVSRDRGRSNQPQHF
TRBJ1-1	TRBV5-1	TRBD1	.	TGCGCCAGCAGCGCAGGACAGGGGCAGGACACTGAAGCTTTCTTT	CASSAGQGQDTEAFF
TRBJ2-5	TRBV7-6	.	few	TGTGCCAGCCTTGCGGAATGGGGGGTTGAGACCCAGTACTTC	CASLAEWGVETQYF
TRBJ2-5	TRBV29-1	.	.	TGCAGCGTTGAAGATGAGGAGACCCAGTACTTC	CSVEDEETQYF
TRBJ1-5	TRBV27	.	.	TGTGCCAGCAGTTTATGGGCAGGGCGAAATCAGCCCCAGCATTTT	CASSLWAGRNQPQHF
TRBJ1-5	TRBV15	.	.	TGTGCCACCGGGGGCCGCGGGGGAAACCAGCCCCAGCATTTT	CATGGRGGNQPQHF
TRBJ2-2	TRBV6-5	.	.	TGTGCCAGCACGGCGCTGCGGTTAGAAGGCACCGGGGAGCTGTTTTTT	CASTALRLEGTGELFF
TRBJ2-7	TRBV27	.	.	TGTGCCAGCAGCCACTCCGGGAACCGGCAATACTTC	CASSHSGNRQYF
TRBJ1-6	TRBV10-3	.	.	TGTGCCATCAGGAGGGAGTATGGGAGTTCACCCCTCCACTTT	CAIRREYGSSPLHF
TRBJ2-1	TRBV6-4	TRBD2	.	TGTGCCAGCAGCCTTAGACTAGCGGAGAACAATGAGCAGTTCTTC	CASSLRLAENNEQFF
TRBJ2-7	TRBV6-5	.	few	TGTGCCAGCAGTTACCTCTACAGGGTCATCTCCTACGAGCAGTACTTC	CASSYLYRVISYEQYF
TRBJ2-1	TRBV19	TRBD1	few	TGTGCCAGTAGCAACTCCGGGACAGGGATCAATGAGCAGTTCTTC	CASSNSGTGINEQFF
TRBJ2-1	TRBV11-1	.	.	TGTGCCAGCAGCCCAGGGTGGGAGCAGTTCTTC	CASSPGWEQFF
TRBJ2-7	TRBV6-5	.	few	TGTGCCAGCAGTTACCTTGGGGGTCCCTACGAGCAGTACTTC	CASSYLGGPYEQYF
TRBJ1-2	TRBV7-9	TRBD1	.	TGTGCCAGCAGCCAGGCCGGGACAGGGTCCAGTGGCTACACCTTC	CASSQAGTGSSGYTF
TRBJ1-5	TRBV13	.	.	TGTGCCAGCAGCTTAGGCGGGGGGGATCAGCCCCAGCATTTT	CASSLGGGDQPQHF
TRBJ2-4	TRBV27	TRBD1	.	TGTGCCAGCAGTTTATTACCGGGACAGGGTTCAGCCAAAAACATTCAGTACTTC	CASSLLPGQGSAKNIQYF
TRBJ2-7	TRBV20-1	.	few	TGCAGTGCAATAGGCAGCGACTTCTACGAGCAGTACTTC	CSAIGSDFYEQYF
TRBJ1-2	TRBV29-1	.	.	TGCAGCGTTGAAGTAGACAATAACTATGGCTACACCTTC	CSVEVDNNYGYTF
TRBJ2-5	TRBV19	.	.	TGTGCCAGTGTTCAATCTGGGGGCGGCCCTTTAGAGACCCAGTACTTC	CASVQSGGGPLETQYF
TRBJ1-1	TRBV12-5	.	few	TGTGCTAGTGGCTGGAGGTACACTGAAGCTTTCTTT	CASGWRYTEAFF
TRBJ1-2	TRBV12-3/TRBV12-4	.	few	TGTGCCAGCAGTAGTGGGGGGCTAGAAGGCTACACCTTC	CASSSGGLEGYTF
TRBJ2-3	TRBV29-1	TRBD2	few	TGCAGCGGGCTAGCGGGAAAGAGGGGGCGCACAGATACGCAGTATTTT	CSGLAGKRGRTDTQYF
TRBJ2-2	TRBV27	.	.	TGTGCCAGCAGTTTATCGGATCCAGGGGTCCCGAACACCGGGGAGCTGTTTTTT	CASSLSDPGVPNTGELFF
TRBJ2-1	TRBV29-1	.	.	TGCAGCGTTGAGCGGGCCCCGTTAAACAATGAGCAGTTCTTC	CSVERAPLNNEQFF
TRBJ1-4	TRBV29-1	TRBD1	.	TGCAGCTACCGGGACAGTAATGAAAAACTGTTTTTT	CSYRDSNEKLFF
TRBJ1-1	TRBV12-3/TRBV12-4	.	.	TGTGCCAGCAGCCCCATGGCCAAAGAAGCTTTCTTT	CASSPMAKEAFF
TRBJ2-7	TRBV27	TRBD2	.	TGTGCCAGCAGAGTAGGTAGCGGGAGGGTTAACGAGCAGTACTTC	CASRVGSGRVNEQYF
TRBJ1-4	TRBV2	.	.	TGTGCCACCACAGGCCTGGGGGCTGAAAAACTGTTTTTT	CATTGLGAEKLFF
TRBJ2-1	TRBV5-1	TRBD2	few	TGCGCCAGCAGCGTGTGGACTAGCGGGACAGGAAACCCCTACTACAATGAGCAGTTCTTC	CASSVWTSGTGNPYYNEQFF
TRBJ1-1	TRBV9	.	few	TGTGCCAGCAGCGTGTTCGAGGGGGATTGGGCTTTCTTT	CASSVFEGDWAFF
TRBJ2-1	TRBV24-1	.	.	TGTGCCACCAGTGATTTCCGGTCGGGATACAATGAGCAGTTCTTC	CATSDFRSGYNEQFF
TRBJ2-5	TRBV9	.	.	TGTGCCAGCAGCGTAGAAGGGTCGGGGCAAGAGACCCAGTACTTC	CASSVEGSGQETQYF
TRBJ2-7	TRBV28	TRBD2	few	TGTGCCAGCAGTCCAACTAGCGGGAGGACGCCCTACGAGCAGTACTTC	CASSPTSGRTPYEQYF
TRBJ2-1	TRBV29-1	.	few	TGCAGCGTTGAGGAATTTGAGCAGTTCTTC	CSVEEFEQFF
TRBJ1-2	TRBV6-6	.	few	TGTGCCAGCAGTTACTCCCATCAGACATATGGCTACACCTTC	CASSYSHQTYGYTF
TRBJ2-4	TRBV14	.	.	TGTGCCAGCAGCCAAGGACCCGTGGTACTAGCCAAAAACATTCAGTACTTC	CASSQGPVVLAKNIQYF
TRBJ2-3	TRBV4-1	TRBD1	.	TGCGCCAGCAGCCCGGGACAGGCCAGCACAGATACGCAGTATTTT	CASSPGQASTDTQYF
TRBJ2-3	TRBV13	TRBD2	few	TGTGCCAGCAGCGTGGGACTAGCGGGGAGGATAACAGATACGCAGTATTTT	CASSVGLAGRITDTQYF
TRBJ1-1	TRBV11-3	.	many	TGTGCCAGCAGCTTAGGGGTTCACACTGAAGCTTTCTTT	CASSLGVHTEAFF
TRBJ2-7	TRBV28	TRBD1	few	TGTGCCACCCGACAGGGATTAGGGCACGAGCAGTACTTC	CATRQGLGHEQYF
TRBJ2-3	TRBV6-5	TRBD2	few	TGTGCCAGCAGAAAACTAAGCGGGAGCTTCACAGATACGCAGTATTTT	CASRKLSGSFTDTQYF
TRBJ2-3	TRBV13	TRBD2	few	TGTGCCAGCAGCTTAAAACTAGCGGGAGTAGGGACGCAGTATTTT	CASSLKLAGVGTQYF
TRBJ2-1	TRBV5-6	TRBD1	few	TGTGCCAGCAGACCCAACAGGGGTAGCTCCTACAATGAGCAGTTCTTC	CASRPNRGSSYNEQFF
TRBJ2-7	TRBV12-3/TRBV12-4	.	few	TGTGCCAGCAGACCTCGCGCCGGGGACGAGCAGTACTTC	CASRPRAGDEQYF
TRBJ2-7	TRBV3-1	.	.	TGTGCCAGCAGCCAAAACTATGAGTCTACTTGGGAGCAGTACTTC	CASSQNYESTWEQYF
TRBJ2-7	TRBV21-1	.	.	TGTGCCAGCAGCACCGGACAGGACTACGAGCAGTACTTC	CASSTGQDYEQYF
TRBJ2-7	TRBV12-3/TRBV12-4	.	few	TGTGCCAGCAGTTTGGTCAGGGACTACGAGCAGTACTTC	CASSLVRDYEQYF
TRBJ2-1	TRBV28	TRBD2	.	TGTGCCAGCAGTCCCATTCTTAGCGGGATCGGGAGCTCCTACAATGAGCAGTTCTTC	CASSPILSGIGSSYNEQFF
TRBJ2-1	TRBV7-8	TRBD2	.	TGTGCCAGCAGCTTGAGCGGGAGTTTATACAATGAGCAGTTCTTC	CASSLSGSLYNEQFF
TRBJ2-7	TRBV29-1	TRBD2	many	TGCAGCGTTGAAATTGGGAGCGGACTAGCGGTCTCCTACGAGCAGTACTTC	CSVEIGSGLAVSYEQYF
TRBJ2-7	TRBV19	TRBD1	few	TGTGCCAGTAGTATAGTATGGGACAGGAGGCACGAGCAGTACTTC	CASSIVWDRRHEQYF